This record covers a single TCR beta chain. The antigen is undetermined. Other DNA sequences in the sample encode the same CDR3. PCR employed 60 Vbeta and 13 Jbeta primers. Clones were read by immunoSEQ multiplex PCR, and TCRdb kept only the in-frame ones, dropping some. The sample records some 110,000 clones, about 74% being singletons. The entry originates in a study of cytomegalovirus exposure and HLA in healthy donors. Findings of the study overall: Among donors in an Asian-associated ancestry cluster, a later analysis reportedly found fewer N-insertions than the roughly 650-donor mean.

This sequence was found in a woman between 50 and 59 years old in good health and CMV-seropositive. Sequencing was carried out using PBMCs.

This CDR3 is CASSARGRETQYF. CDR3 bases: TGTGCCAGTTCGGCCCGGGGGAGGGAGACCCAGTACTTC. V gene TRBV27 combines with J gene TRBJ2-5; a possible D gene is TRBD2 (6 bases). Looked up from germline, CDR1 is MNHEY and CDR2 is SMNVEV (reference sequence). The CDR3 consists of 13 residues. V gave up 9 bases and J gave up 5 bases, with 16 bases separating them.